This T cell receptor beta chain was documented in a study of early T cells in non-severe SARS-CoV-2 infection. Study background: Sequencing was performed on bulk RNA from unsorted whole blood, leaving chains unpaired.

The table lists this clonotype with many counts. Antigen specificity is unknown. The study, taken as a whole, reports: VDJdb-based annotation leaned toward anti-spike CD8 responses and missed private and CD4 specificities.

Tagging with unique molecular identifiers was applied to individual cDNA molecules. TCRdb reprocessed the 5' RACE reads with MiXCR, giving one entry per CDR3 protein. The sample includes 75,000 to 80,000 distinct CDR3 sequences, roughly a sixth seen only once; the top ten take 12%. The clonotype originates from an adult who was a healthcare worker with PCR-confirmed SARS-CoV-2 infection or an uninfected control (not recorded which). Sequencing used whole blood.

The CDR3 here is CASSPRTSGRINEQFF. The CDR3 DNA reads TGTGCCAGCAGTCCACGGACTAGCGGGAGAATAAATGAGCAGTTCTTC. This chain uses TRBV27 with TRBJ2-1; TRBD2 matches at 13 bases. After removal of 5 bases from V and 7 bases from J, the junction contained 8 bases not matched to a gene. The CDR3 extends over 16 amino acids. Germline V lookup: CDR1 MNHEY, CDR2 SMNVEV (reference sequence).